This TCR beta chain was sequenced during a study of shared clonotypes between healthy human individuals. Background on the study: Each donor's CD4 naive and CD4 memory cells filled three plates apiece, CD8 naive two, and CD8 memory one.

This was a deep-level run. Libraries were prepared by immunoSEQ multiplex PCR; TCRdb keeps only in-frame clonotypes and omits some of them. Of 2,500,000 or so clones listed, over 85% are singletons. This clone was seen a single time. Healthy HIV-negative adults with no recent acute infections or vaccinations were recruited as donors. The CDR3 runs to 15 residues. Deletions cut 0 bases from V and 7 bases from J, with 13 bases between. The germline CDR1 and CDR2 sequences are SGHNT and YENEEA. This chain connects TRBV11-3 to TRBJ2-1; possibly TRBD1 for D (6 bases). The source of this sequence is a man aged 18 to 29 in good health. The material sequenced was naive CD4+ T cells sorted from blood. Noted subset: CD45RA+ positively selected. The CDR3 region is CASSLEAGVVNEQFF. For the CDR3, the DNA is TGTGCCAGCAGCTTAGAAGCAGGGGTCGTTAATGAGCAGTTCTTC.